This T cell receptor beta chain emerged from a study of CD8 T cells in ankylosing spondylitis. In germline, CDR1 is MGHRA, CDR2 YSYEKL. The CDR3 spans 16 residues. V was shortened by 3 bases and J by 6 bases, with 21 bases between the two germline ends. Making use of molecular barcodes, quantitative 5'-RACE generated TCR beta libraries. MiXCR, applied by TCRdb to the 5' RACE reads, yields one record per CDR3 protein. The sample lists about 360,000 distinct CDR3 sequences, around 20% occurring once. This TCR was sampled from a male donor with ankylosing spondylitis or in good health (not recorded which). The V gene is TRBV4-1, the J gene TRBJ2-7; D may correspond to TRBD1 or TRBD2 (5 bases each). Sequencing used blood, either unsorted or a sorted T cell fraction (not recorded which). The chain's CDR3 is CASSQNIGFPGSEQYF. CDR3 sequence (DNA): TGCGCCAGCAGCCAGAATATCGGATTTCCAGGGAGCGAGCAGTACTTC.